Sequencing of this TCR beta chain was carried out in a study of T cell repertoires in aging, cancer and after chemotherapy. TRB rearrangements spanning V, D and J were amplified using mixed TRB-A/B primers. TCRdb re-derived calls from the multiplex PCR reads in MiXCR, one entry per CDR3 protein. The table shows about 4,900 distinct CDR3 sequences, with roughly 49% occurring only once. This clonotype was recorded a few times. Its cognate antigen is unknown. General study points: The repertoire data cannot show anything about immunological memory following chemotherapy. Compared with age-matched healthy donors, untreated hematological or solid cancer patients showed higher blood TCR clonality. In each cancer cohort, median generation probability increased across chemotherapy, suggesting thymic output rebounded.

TCR beta rearrangements were amplified from peripheral blood genomic DNA. V shed 5 bases and J shed 1 base, with 9 bases lying between them. The CDR3 runs to 13 residues. The germline gives CDR1 LNHDA, CDR2 SQIVND (reference sequence). Sample: blood. The chain recombines TRBV19 with TRBJ2-7; unclear D gene. The sequence was obtained from a human donor in good health. The CDR3 loop reads CASSLGHSYEQYF. In DNA form, the CDR3 reads TGTGCCAGTAGTTTAGGCCATTCCTACGAGCAGTACTTC.